The 5 T cell receptor beta chains below come from one sample, sequenced in a study of shared clonotypes between healthy human individuals. Method: immunoSEQ multiplex PCR; TCRdb's copy keeps in-frame clones and lacks some. Altogether about half a million clones are present, more than 75% being singletons, with the ten largest covering around 11%. The specimen was PBMCs. All receptors come from a woman in her thirties or forties in good health. Some clones in this sample may be carry-over from other donors' samples.

This chain links TRBV6-5 with TRBJ2-5; TRBD1 aligns across 7 bases. The length of the CDR3 is 14 residues. The J segment lost 3 bases and the V segment lost 5 bases, leaving 6 bases of the junction unmatched. Per the germline V gene, CDR1 is MNHEY and CDR2 is SVGAGI. The CDR3 loop reads CASSPRDSEETQYF. For the CDR3, the DNA is TGTGCCAGCAGTCCCCGGGACAGCGAAGAGACCCAGTACTTC.

The rearrangement links TRBV2 to TRBJ2-5; weak D call: TRBD1 (6 bases). The CDR3 extends over 12 amino acids. V lost 8 bases and J 4 bases, leaving 11 bases between the germline ends. CDR1 and CDR2 from the germline V gene are SNHLY and FYNNEI. The CDR3 nucleotides read TGTGCCAGCGGTGGGGACACAGAGACCCAGTACTTC. This encodes CASGGDTETQYF.

A single count supports this clone. The CDR3 is CASSLYSLLAGGPAGELFF. The CDR3 coding sequence is TGTGCCAGCAGCTTGTACTCGTTGCTAGCGGGAGGGCCGGCCGGGGAGCTGTTTTTT. This sequence joins TRBV5-6 and TRBJ2-2; 12 bases are shared with TRBD2. CDR3 length: 19 residues. Germline V gives CDR1 SGHDT, CDR2 YYEEEE. Trimming cost V 1 base and J 6 bases; bases outside gene matches: 13.

This chain joins TRBV6-1 and TRBJ2-1, with 13 positions matching TRBD2. Germline V gives CDR1 MNHNS, CDR2 SASEGT. The CDR3 runs 14 residues. Trimming took 8 bases from V and 4 from J; bases not matched to a gene: 2. The chain's CDR3 is CASQGLAGYNEQFF. The CDR3 DNA reads TGTGCCAGCCAGGGACTAGCGGGGTACAATGAGCAGTTCTTC.

This clone was picked up many times. At one end, the junction sequence differs from germline, possibly due to a read error. The chain has TRBV7-2 and TRBJ1-1, with D possibly TRBD1 on 5 matching bases. The CDR3 runs 15 residues. Germline CDR1 SGHTA, CDR2 FQGNSA. CDR3 region: CASSLGPQVNAEAFF. The CDR3 DNA reads as TGTGCCAGCAGCTTAGGACCACAGGTGAACGCTGAAGCTTTCTTT.